A single sample gave rise to the 25 T cell receptor beta chains below, sequenced in a study of shared clonotypes between healthy human individuals. Repertoires were generated with immunoSEQ multiplex PCR, while TCRdb's copy carries only in-frame clones and drops some. The sample shows 1,400,000 or so clones, approximately 98.5% of them seen only once. Sequencing was performed on naive CD4+ T cells sorted from blood. The subset here: CD45RA+ positively selected. These receptor sequences come from a man aged 30 to 45 in good health.

The CDR3 loop reads CASHGTGGTQPQHF. The CDR3 DNA is TGTGCCAGCCACGGGACAGGGGGCACTCAGCCCCAGCATTTT. V and J are TRBV2 and TRBJ1-5; 12 nucleotides agree with TRBD1. V dropped 8 bases and J dropped 6; count of bases not matched to a gene: 5. Per the germline V gene, CDR1 is SNHLY and CDR2 is FYNNEI. The CDR3 covers 14 residues.

The chain combines TRBV6-5 with TRBJ2-7; tentatively, D is TRBD1 (5 bases). The length of the CDR3 is 11 residues. V shed 10 bases and J shed 3 bases, with 10 bases lying between them. Germline V CDR1 and CDR2: MNHEY, SVGAGI. This chain's CDR3 is CATTRGYEQYF. DNA of the CDR3: TGTGCCACCACAAGGGGCTACGAGCAGTACTTC.

J is TRBJ1-1 and V is TRBV28, with 11 bases fitting TRBD1. V was clipped by 2 bases and J by 6 bases; unmatched bases: 8. The V gene's germline CDR1 is MDHEN and CDR2 SYDVKM. This CDR3 region has 16 residues. Here the CDR3 reads CASSLPDRGQRAEAFF. CDR3 sequence (DNA): TGTGCCAGCAGTTTACCGGACAGGGGGCAAAGAGCTGAAGCTTTCTTT.

This chain links TRBV6-1 with TRBJ2-2; D perhaps matches TRBD2 (7 bases). The V end was cut by 5 bases, the J end by 9 bases, with 13 bases between. The germline CDR1 and CDR2 sequences are MNHNS and SASEGT. The CDR3 covers 13 residues. The CDR3: CASSPGGGRELFF. The CDR3 DNA is TGTGCCAGCAGTCCTGGGGGGGGCCGGGAGCTGTTTTTT.

The chain is built from TRBV5-1 and TRBJ2-5; D uncertain. Germline lookup yields CDR1 SGHRS and CDR2 YFSETQ. V was trimmed by 0 bases and J by 2 bases, leaving 8 bases between them. The CDR3 is 14 residues long. Here the CDR3 reads CASSLASVQETQYF. CDR3 nucleotide sequence: TGCGCCAGCAGCTTGGCCTCAGTTCAAGAGACCCAGTACTTC.

The chain has TRBV5-1 and TRBJ1-3; no clear D. CDR3 length: 14 residues. The germline V gene has CDR1 SGHRS and CDR2 YFSETQ. Trimming left V 4 bases short and J 4 bases short, with 12 bases between. CDR3 residues: CASSPMDGGNTIYF. Written as DNA, the CDR3 is TGCGCCAGCAGCCCCATGGACGGCGGAAACACCATATATTTT.

V is TRBV6-1 and J is TRBJ2-6, with D perhaps TRBD2 (7 bases). The V gene's germline CDR1 is MNHNS and CDR2 SASEGT. With 0 bases removed from V and 2 bases from J, the gap between germline ends came to 20 bases. This CDR3 comprises 20 residues. The CDR3 sequence: CASSEAPRGAFAPGANVLTF. The CDR3, as DNA: TGTGCCAGCAGTGAAGCTCCCCGGGGGGCCTTTGCCCCTGGGGCCAACGTCCTGACTTTC.

CDR3 sequence reads: CASSLNLAFSYEQYF. The CDR3 DNA reads TGCGCCAGCAGCTTGAACTTAGCGTTCTCCTACGAGCAGTACTTC. The chain carries TRBV5-1 and TRBJ2-7; maybe TRBD2 (5 bases). There are 15 residues in the CDR3. V was pared by 1 base and J by 0 bases, with 11 bases between. CDR1 and CDR2 (germline): SGHRS, YFSETQ.

Details on this clone: The sample holds other DNA sequences that translate to the same CDR3. The chain joins TRBV9 to TRBJ1-1; maybe TRBD1 (5 bases). This CDR3 is built from 13 residues. The V end lost 0 bases, the J end lost 6 bases, and 9 bases lay between the germline ends. From germline, CDR1 is SGDLS and CDR2 YYNGEE. In DNA, the CDR3 is TGTGCCAGCAGCGTAGTGGGGGAACCTGAAGCTTTCTTT. Amino acids: CASSVVGEPEAFF. The full variable domain, with the rest looked up from reference TRBV9 and TRBJ1-1, is DSGVTQTPKHLITATGQRVTLRCSPRSGDLSVYWYQQSLDQGLQFLIQYYNGEERAKGNILERFSAQQFPDLHSELNLSSLELGDSALYFCASSVVGEPEAFFGQGTRLTVV.

This sequence joins TRBV15 and TRBJ2-1; 8 nucleotides align to TRBD2. The V and J ends lost 2 bases and 8 bases, in that order; junction bases with no gene match: 8. Germline V gene lookup returns CDR1 LNHNV and CDR2 YYDKDF (reference sequence). This CDR3 has 15 amino acids. In nucleotides, the CDR3 is TGTGCCACCAGCAGATCGGGACTAGGGGAGGATGAGCAGTTCTTC. Translating it yields CATSRSGLGEDEQFF. Drawing the rest from reference TRBV15 and TRBJ2-1, the complete variable domain is DAMVIQNPRYQVTQFGKPVTLSCSQTLNHNVMYWYQQKSSQAPKLLFHYYDKDFNNEADTPDNFQSRRPNTSFCFLDIRSPGLGDTAMYLCATSRSGLGEDEQFFGPGTRLTVL.

V gene TRBV30 combines with J gene TRBJ2-7; D not resolved. The CDR3 runs 11 residues. CDR1 is GTSNPN and CDR2 is SVGIG in the germline V gene (reference sequence). The V end was cut by 1 base, the J end by 3 bases, with 4 bases between. The CDR3 bases are TGTGCCTGGAGTGCCTACTACGAGCAGTACTTC. Protein: CAWSAYYEQYF.

The rearrangement joins TRBV4-3 to TRBJ1-2; D is possibly TRBD1 (5 bases). Trimming cost V 1 base and J 6 bases, with 18 bases left between them. Per the germline V gene, CDR1 is LGHNA and CDR2 is YSLEER. CDR3 length equals 16 residues. The CDR3 spells CASSQGGRRVLHGYTF. CDR3 coding DNA: TGCGCCAGCAGCCAAGGGGGCCGCAGGGTTTTGCATGGCTACACCTTC.

The CDR3 protein is CASSLVVGTGAGEQFF. In nucleotides, the CDR3 is TGTGCCAGCAGCTTAGTAGTAGGTACAGGGGCGGGGGAGCAGTTCTTC. The chain recombines TRBV7-2 with TRBJ2-1, with D tentatively TRBD1 (7 bases). This CDR3 is built from 16 residues. In germline, CDR1 is SGHTA, CDR2 FQGNSA. Trimming took off 1 base at V and 10 bases at J, with 20 bases between the two ends.

The genes are TRBV4-1 and TRBJ2-3; 10 bases match TRBD1. There are 15 residues in the CDR3. Germline assignment: CDR1 MGHRA and CDR2 YSYEKL. Trimming took 3 bases from V and 5 from J; bases not matched to a gene: 5. Written as DNA, the CDR3 is TGCGCCAGCAGCCACGGACAGGGGGTTATAGATACGCAGTATTTT. Translating it yields CASSHGQGVIDTQYF.

The V and J genes are TRBV7-2 and TRBJ1-5; tentative D call: TRBD1 (6 bases). V lost 3 bases to trimming and J lost 5 bases, with 14 bases between them. Per the germline V gene, CDR1 is SGHTA and CDR2 is FQGNSA. This CDR3 spans 15 amino acids. The CDR3 here is CASSFHGTPDQPQHF. CDR3 in DNA: TGTGCCAGCAGCTTCCACGGGACACCAGATCAGCCCCAGCATTTT.

This rearrangement joins TRBV20-1 to TRBJ2-3; D remains ambiguous. CDR3 length: 11 amino acids. CDR1 and CDR2 (germline): DFQATT, SNEGSKA (reference sequence). Trimming pared 6 bases from V and 2 bases from J, leaving 6 bases between. The CDR3 nucleotides read TGCAGTGCCCTTACCACAGATACGCAGTATTTT. Translated, it gives CSALTTDTQYF.

The rearrangement links TRBV29-1 to TRBJ2-1, with D possibly being TRBD1 (6 bases). The CDR3 is 13 residues long. The V end lost 4 bases, the J end lost 9 bases, and 16 bases lay between the germline ends. Germline values: CDR1 SQVTM, CDR2 ANQGSEA. CDR3 sequence (DNA): TGCAGCGTTGGGGAGATAGAAGGGGGTGAGCAGTTCTTC. This translates into CSVGEIEGGEQFF.

This clone showed up just a few times. V usage is TRBV9 and J usage is TRBJ1-2, with a possible D match to TRBD1 (5 bases). V was clipped by 3 bases and J by 10 bases, with 10 bases between them. Germline CDR1 is SGDLS and CDR2 is YYNGEE. This CDR3 is built from 11 residues. The CDR3 here is CASSGRGHYTF. CDR3 in DNA: TGTGCCAGCAGCGGGCGAGGACACTACACCTTC.

This sequence joins TRBV6-6 and TRBJ2-4; 13 positions agree with TRBD2. The germline CDR1 and CDR2 sequences are MNHNY and SVGAGI (reference sequence). The CDR3 covers 15 residues. The V segment lost 7 bases and the J segment 7 bases; nucleotides outside the gene matches: 7. CDR3 region: CASTRTSGRINIQYF. Here the CDR3 DNA reads TGTGCCAGCACCAGGACTAGCGGGAGAATCAACATTCAGTACTTC.

The chain carries TRBV6-5 and TRBJ1-3; possible D gene TRBD1, 6 bases. CDR3 length equals 15 residues. Per the germline V gene, CDR1 is MNHEY and CDR2 is SVGAGI. V lost 5 bases, J lost 0 bases, and 11 bases lay in between. CDR3 in amino acids: CASSMGHGSGNTIYF. The DNA for the CDR3 is TGTGCCAGCAGTATGGGACACGGCTCTGGAAACACCATATATTTT.

CDR3 sequence: CASSPLAVSYEQYF. The CDR3 DNA reads as TGTGCCAGCAGTCCCCTAGCGGTCTCCTACGAGCAGTACTTC. The chain has TRBV27 and TRBJ2-7; TRBD2 matches 7 bases. The germline V gene encodes CDR1 MNHEY and CDR2 SMNVEV (reference sequence). The junction had 4 bases not matched to a gene; V was cut back by 5 bases and J by 0 bases. The CDR3 sequence is 14 residues long.

This chain joins TRBV5-1 and TRBJ2-2; 8 bases are shared with TRBD1. The J segment lost 1 base and the V segment lost 4 bases, leaving 6 bases of the junction unmatched. The CDR3 spans 16 residues. CDR1 and CDR2 (germline): SGHRS, YFSETQ. CDR3 sequence (DNA): TGCGCCAGCAGCACCGGACAGGGTCAGAACACCGGGGAGCTGTTTTTT. Amino acids: CASSTGQGQNTGELFF.

The V gene is TRBV29-1, the J gene TRBJ2-7, with 8 bases identical to TRBD2. Germline lookup yields CDR1 SQVTM and CDR2 ANQGSEA. This CDR3 spans 13 amino acids. After removal of 5 bases from V and 3 bases from J, the junction contained 6 bases not matched to a gene. CDR3 amino acids: CSVSSGPDYEQYF. DNA of the CDR3: TGCAGCGTTTCTAGCGGGCCAGACTACGAGCAGTACTTC.

The V and J genes are TRBV27 and TRBJ1-1; the match to TRBD1 covers 7 bases. Per the germline V gene, CDR1 is MNHEY and CDR2 is SMNVEV (reference sequence). The ends lost 7 bases at V and 5 bases at J; junction bases unmatched: 7. This CDR3 has 13 residues. The CDR3 loop reads CASIKPGGTEAFF. Here the CDR3 DNA reads TGTGCCAGCATCAAGCCAGGGGGTACTGAAGCTTTCTTT.

The gene calls are TRBV5-4 and TRBJ2-5, with TRBD1 matching 8 bases. Trimming removed 4 bases from V and 4 bases from J; junction bases left unmatched: 3. CDR1 and CDR2 (germline): SGHNT, YYREEE (reference sequence). CDR3 size: 13 residues. The CDR3 region is CASSNQGAETQYF. CDR3 sequence (DNA): TGTGCCAGCAGCAATCAGGGGGCAGAGACCCAGTACTTC.